This is a list of T cell receptor beta chains from one sample in a study of blood T cell repertoires in COVID-19. Clones were sequenced by immunoSEQ multiplex PCR, and TCRdb holds only the in-frame ones, with some missing. The sample has 400,000 to 450,000 clones; 75% to 90% are singletons. Sequencing was performed on PBMCs or T cells enriched from blood (not recorded which). These receptors were taken from a man aged 30 to 45 who had recovered from COVID-19. Each CDR3 is given without its conserved first and last residue. D genes are given only for firm matches.

ASSYSRLGEQY | TRBJ2-7 | TRBV6-5 | -
ASSYRPLGSGYEQY | TRBJ2-7 | TRBV6-5 | -
ASSVVPSEAYEQY | TRBJ2-7 | TRBV9 | -
ASSVVSAGGSGNEQF | TRBJ2-1 | TRBV9 | TRBD2
AWSVGLEGEKLF | TRBJ1-4 | TRBV30 | -
ASRGLSNEQF | TRBJ2-1 | TRBV2 | -
ASSLGLAGDTQY | TRBJ2-3 | TRBV7-7 | TRBD2
ASSSGTPDSPLH | TRBJ1-6 | TRBV28 | -
ASSIGHQDWDTEAF | TRBJ1-1 | TRBV19 | -
ASSSGQPQH | TRBJ1-5 | TRBV7-2 | -
ASRDYNNEQF | TRBJ2-1 | TRBV28 | -
ASSASTFRVDTQY | TRBJ2-3 | TRBV18 | -
ASSLGTGGRNQPQH | TRBJ1-5 | TRBV7-9 | TRBD1
ASSLSYRNYGYT | TRBJ1-2 | TRBV28 | -
AWSGQGIGELF | TRBJ2-2 | TRBV30 | TRBD1
ATSRKGRGLPYEQY | TRBJ2-7 | TRBV15 | -
ASSNRTGTSGSAVTGELF | TRBJ2-2 | TRBV7-8 | TRBD2
AWSVGGAANTEAF | TRBJ1-1 | TRBV30 | -
ASSQVAYEQY | TRBJ2-7 | TRBV3-1/TRBV3-2 | -
ASSTEQGQPQH | TRBJ1-5 | TRBV5-1 | TRBD1
ASRRQGAPSTDTQY | TRBJ2-3 | TRBV5-4 | TRBD1
ASSLMGVNEQF | TRBJ2-1 | TRBV27 | -
ASSLYSSGNTIY | TRBJ1-3 | TRBV14 | -
AWSVLGGAEEKLF | TRBJ1-4 | TRBV30 | -
ASSEAENTEAF | TRBJ1-1 | TRBV18 | -
ASSYSGGGRNTEAF | TRBJ1-1 | TRBV4-1 | TRBD1
ATGTSGRNQETQY | TRBJ2-5 | TRBV7-9 | TRBD2
ASSLTRESANYGYT | TRBJ1-2 | TRBV5-1 | -
ASSDAYEQY | TRBJ2-7 | TRBV6-1 | -
ASSVGGNSYEQY | TRBJ2-7 | TRBV9 | -
ASSQDRGLAGDTQY | TRBJ2-3 | TRBV14 | TRBD2
ASSPGTGYISYNEQF | TRBJ2-1 | TRBV14 | TRBD1
ASSEALSGMDEKLF | TRBJ1-4 | TRBV2 | -
ASSTPGREGYT | TRBJ1-2 | TRBV19 | -
ASSLVGTGVYGYT | TRBJ1-2 | TRBV7-8 | TRBD1
ASSAPQGQDQPQH | TRBJ1-5 | TRBV19 | -
ASSRQGGEPQH | TRBJ1-5 | TRBV28 | -
AIRPGGDATNEKLF | TRBJ1-4 | TRBV10-3 | -
ATRAGTSGVQETQY | TRBJ2-5 | TRBV15 | TRBD2
ASSQEGGHFYEQY | TRBJ2-7 | TRBV4-1 | -
ASRAGGYEQY | TRBJ2-7 | TRBV2 | -
ASSPTGDETEAF | TRBJ1-1 | TRBV7-3 | -
SVEGGTNYGYT | TRBJ1-2 | TRBV29-1 | -
ASSRTGNADTQY | TRBJ2-3 | TRBV5-1 | TRBD1
ASSFRLAGVSSYNEQF | TRBJ2-1 | TRBV19 | TRBD2
ASSIGGRLNTEAF | TRBJ1-1 | TRBV19 | -
ASSPLGQEEETQY | TRBJ2-5 | TRBV18 | TRBD1
ASSQTGTSPREQY | TRBJ2-7 | TRBV4-1 | -